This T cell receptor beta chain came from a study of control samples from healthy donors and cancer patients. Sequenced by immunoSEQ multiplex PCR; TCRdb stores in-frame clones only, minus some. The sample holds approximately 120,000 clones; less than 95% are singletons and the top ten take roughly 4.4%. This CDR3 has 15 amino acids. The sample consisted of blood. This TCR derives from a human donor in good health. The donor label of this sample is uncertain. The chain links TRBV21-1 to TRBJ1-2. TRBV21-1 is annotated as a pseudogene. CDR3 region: CASSKLPGTLYGYTF. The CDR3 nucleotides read TGTGCCAGCAGCAAATTACCAGGGACTCTCTATGGCTACACCTTC.